This section outlines one T cell receptor (beta chain) sequence together with its context. One entry per CDR3 protein results from TCRdb running MiXCR on the RT-PCR reads. The sample shows 650,000 to 800,000 distinct CDR3 sequences, about 14% of them seen only once. Trimming took off 5 bases at V and 4 bases at J, with 11 bases between the two ends. The CDR3 is 13 residues long. Germline V gives CDR1 MNHEY, CDR2 SVGEGT. The receptor was derived from a female donor in good health, serving as a healthy control. What was sequenced was memory CD4+ T cells from blood. The J gene is TRBJ1-2, the V gene TRBV6-2 or TRBV6-3; D unclear. The CDR3 nucleotides are TGTGCCAGCAGTCTCGGACCGATCTATGGCTACACCTTC. Protein product: CASSLGPIYGYTF.